The 23 T cell receptor beta chains below all came from one sample that was sequenced in a study of yellow fever vaccine responses in identical twins. Using its own MiXCR run on the RT-PCR reads, TCRdb lists one record per CDR3 protein. The data show fewer than 9,500 distinct CDR3 sequences, approximately 80% seen once. This sample comprised T cells from blood (PBMCs), unsorted or a sorted subset (not recorded which), obtained before or after yellow fever vaccination (not recorded which). The receptors come from a woman between 18 and 29 years old who received the yellow fever vaccine.

This clonotype was observed a handful of times. The genes are TRBV28 and TRBJ2-1; a weak D match, TRBD1 (5 bases). Per germline, CDR1 MDHEN and CDR2 SYDVKM. The CDR3 is 15 residues long. The V gene lost 4 bases and the J gene lost 0 bases, with 10 bases spanning the gap. The CDR3 is CASSSGFSSYNEQFF. The CDR3 coding sequence is TGTGCCAGCAGTTCAGGGTTCAGCTCCTACAATGAGCAGTTCTTC.

This clonotype was picked up a small number of times. V gene TRBV19 combines with J gene TRBJ1-1, with D perhaps matching TRBD1 (5 bases). Germline lookup yields CDR1 LNHDA and CDR2 SQIVND (reference sequence). CDR3 size: 11 residues. Trimming took off 9 bases at V and 1 base at J, with 6 bases between the two ends. The CDR3 sequence is CASGGNTEAFF. CDR3 nucleotide sequence: TGTGCCAGCGGGGGGAACACTGAAGCTTTCTTT.

The chain uses TRBV10-3 and TRBJ1-5; D is unclear. Trimming pared 7 bases from V and 5 bases from J, leaving 12 bases between. Per germline, CDR1 ENHRY and CDR2 SYGVKD. This CDR3 spans 13 amino acids. CDR3 nucleotide sequence: TGTGCCATCACCCCAGGACCCGATCAGCCCCAGCATTTT. Its translation: CAITPGPDQPQHF.

The CDR3 spells CASSFSGGGAMAEQYV. The CDR3 DNA sequence: TGTGCCAGCAGCTTCTCCGGAGGGGGCGCAATGGCCGAGCAGTACGTC. The chain is built from TRBV11-1 and TRBJ2-7; weak D call: TRBD1 (7 bases). CDR1 and CDR2 from the germline V gene are SGHAT and FQDESV (reference sequence). The CDR3 extends over 16 amino acids. Deletions cut 3 bases from V and 6 bases from J, with 21 bases between.

V usage is TRBV3-1 and J usage is TRBJ2-3; D is unresolved. The CDR3 is 12 amino acids. V dropped 1 base and J dropped 4 bases, with 3 bases sitting between them. Germline V gene data show CDR1 as LGHDT and CDR2 as YNNKEL (reference sequence). This CDR3 reads CASSQVADTQYF. DNA for the CDR3: TGTGCCAGCAGCCAAGTCGCAGATACGCAGTATTTT.

The count of this clonotype is one. The V call is TRBV18, the J call TRBJ2-2, with 8 bases fitting TRBD1. CDR3 length equals 16 residues. The J segment lost 4 bases and the V segment lost 0 bases, leaving 4 bases of the junction unmatched. Germline lookup yields CDR1 KGHSH and CDR2 LQKENI. The CDR3 loop is CASSPPRTGSTGELFF. The DNA of the CDR3 is TGTGCCAGCTCACCACCCCGGACAGGGAGCACCGGGGAGCTGTTTTTT.

This clonotype was counted a single time. The chain combines TRBV29-1 with TRBJ1-1, with D perhaps TRBD1 (5 bases). This CDR3 has 10 residues. Trimming cost V 4 bases and J 7 bases, with 7 bases left between them. From germline, CDR1 is SQVTM and CDR2 ANQGSEA. In nucleotides, the CDR3 is TGCAGCGTTGCCAGGGATGAAGCTTTCTTT. It encodes CSVARDEAFF.

The chain joins TRBV3-1 to TRBJ2-1, with D perhaps TRBD1 (6 bases). This CDR3 comprises 13 residues. Germline loops: CDR1 LGHDT, CDR2 YNNKEL (reference sequence). The V end lost 1 base, the J end lost 7 bases, and 8 bases lay between the germline ends. The CDR3 DNA reads TGTGCCAGCAGCCAAGGGACAGTGAATGAGCAGTTCTTC. Amino acids: CASSQGTVNEQFF.

V and J are TRBV19 and TRBJ2-1, with unresolved D. Germline loops: CDR1 LNHDA, CDR2 SQIVND (reference sequence). Trimming stripped 3 bases from V and 7 bases from J, with 10 bases between. CDR3 length equals 13 residues. The chain's CDR3 is CASSIWLDNEQFF. CDR3 coding DNA: TGTGCCAGTAGTATCTGGCTAGATAATGAGCAGTTCTTC.

CDR3 residues: CASSGQEGHGYTF. In nucleotides, the CDR3 is TGTGCCAGCAGCGGACAGGAAGGTCATGGCTACACCTTC. The rearrangement uses TRBV11-1 and TRBJ1-2; 7 bases align to TRBD1. Germline V CDR1 and CDR2: SGHAT, FQDESV (reference sequence). This CDR3 has 13 amino acids. Trimming removed 5 bases from V and 6 bases from J; junction bases left unmatched: 6.

This clonotype turned up a few times. The rearrangement joins TRBV2 to TRBJ2-1; D gene uncertain. The germline CDR1 and CDR2 sequences are SNHLY and FYNNEI. V gave up 2 bases and J gave up 4 bases, with 12 bases separating them. The CDR3 runs to 15 residues. The CDR3 DNA sequence: TGTGCCAGCAGTGAACTAAAAGGAAAGTACAATGAGCAGTTCTTC. Translating gives CASSELKGKYNEQFF.

This chain joins TRBV10-3 and TRBJ2-7, with D perhaps TRBD2 (5 bases). The CDR3 length is 14 residues. Germline V gene data show CDR1 as ENHRY and CDR2 as SYGVKD. V was clipped by 6 bases and J by 3 bases, with 15 bases between them. The CDR3 DNA follows: TGTGCCATCAGCGAGGAAGGGAGCCGCTACGAGCAGTACTTC. It translates to CAISEEGSRYEQYF.

The chain's CDR3 is CASSERQNSNQPQHF. In DNA form, the CDR3 reads TGTGCCAGCAGTGAAAGGCAGAATAGCAATCAGCCCCAGCATTTT. The chain has TRBV2 and TRBJ1-5, with unresolved D. Germline V gene sequence: CDR1 SNHLY, CDR2 FYNNEI. V was trimmed by 2 bases and J by 0 bases, leaving 8 bases between them. CDR3 length: 15 residues.

This clonotype was observed a handful of times. The rearrangement uses TRBV9 and TRBJ2-1; 12 bases line up with TRBD2. With 3 bases clipped from V and 7 bases from J, the junction kept 5 bases outside the gene matches. The germline gives CDR1 SGDLS, CDR2 YYNGEE. The CDR3 is made up of 15 amino acids. The CDR3 here is CASSETSGSFNEQFF. Here the CDR3 DNA reads TGTGCCAGCAGCGAGACTAGCGGGAGCTTTAATGAGCAGTTCTTC.

The rearrangement uses TRBV11-3 and TRBJ2-1; TRBD2 matches 13 bases. The J segment lost 3 bases and the V segment lost 5 bases, leaving 7 bases of the junction unmatched. CDR1 is SGHNT, CDR2 YENEEA, per germline. The CDR3 length is 17 residues. CDR3 in DNA: TGTGCCAGCAGCCCCTCACGGACTAGCGGGAGCTACAATGAGCAGTTCTTC. Encoded protein: CASSPSRTSGSYNEQFF.

This rearrangement joins TRBV3-1 to TRBJ1-3; D call uncertain. The CDR3 is 16 residues long. Trimming pared 1 base from V and 1 base from J, leaving 11 bases between. Germline lookup yields CDR1 LGHDT and CDR2 YNNKEL (reference sequence). CDR3 residues: CASSQGVWGSGNTIYF. The CDR3 DNA reads TGTGCCAGCAGCCAAGGGGTATGGGGTTCTGGAAACACCATATATTTT.

The chain uses TRBV6-1 and TRBJ2-3; 8 bases fit TRBD1. CDR3 size: 17 residues. V shed 5 bases, J shed 0 bases, and the junction held 10 bases outside the gene matches. In germline, CDR1 is MNHNS, CDR2 SASEGT. The CDR3 DNA reads TGTGCCAGCAGTACACAACCGGGACAGGCGAGCACAGATACGCAGTATTTT. It encodes CASSTQPGQASTDTQYF.

This clonotype was found a few times. This chain uses TRBV18 with TRBJ2-3; D is ambiguous. V lost 3 bases to trimming and J lost 2 bases, with 0 bases between them. Germline loops: CDR1 KGHSH, CDR2 LQKENI. CDR3 length: 11 amino acids. CDR3 region: CASSPTDTQYF. As DNA, the CDR3 is TGTGCCAGCTCACCCACAGATACGCAGTATTTT. Combining the CDR3 with reference TRBV18 and TRBJ2-3 gives the whole variable domain NAGVMQNPRHLVRRRGQEARLRCSPMKGHSHVYWYRQLPEEGLKFMVYLQKENIIDESGMPKERFSAEFPKEGPSILRIQQVVRGDSAAYFCASSPTDTQYFGPGTRLTVL.

The chain recombines TRBV18 with TRBJ2-1; D is unresolved. Trimming removed 5 bases from V and 0 bases from J, with 11 bases in between. Germline V gene sequence: CDR1 KGHSH, CDR2 LQKENI. The CDR3 consists of 15 residues. The CDR3 region is CASSIHPSSYNEQFF. The CDR3 nucleotides are TGTGCCAGCTCAATCCACCCGAGCTCCTACAATGAGCAGTTCTTC.

This clonotype was recorded a few times. The gene calls are TRBV4-3 and TRBJ1-4, with 8 positions matching TRBD1. The CDR3 has 16 amino acids. V was pared by 4 bases and J by 5 bases, with 9 bases of the junction left unmatched. The V gene's germline CDR1 is LGHNA and CDR2 YSLEER. CDR3 coding DNA: TGCGCCAGCAGCCTCGCACCAACAGGGGGGAATGAAAAACTGTTTTTT. Translating it yields CASSLAPTGGNEKLFF.

The J gene is TRBJ1-2, the V gene TRBV2, with a possible D match to TRBD1 (6 bases). V was shortened by 3 bases and J by 3 bases, with 11 bases between the two germline ends. Looked up from germline, CDR1 is SNHLY and CDR2 is FYNNEI. This CDR3 has 14 amino acids. CDR3 region: CASSEDSFHYGYTF. In DNA, the CDR3 is TGTGCCAGCAGTGAGGACAGTTTTCACTATGGCTACACCTTC.

On this clonotype itself: A junction end diverges from the germline sequence, so it may reflect a read error. The DNA for the CDR3 is TGCAGCGTCAGGGATCCCGGGGTGCTGTTTTTT. Translating gives CSVRDPGVLFF. The J gene is TRBJ2-2, the V gene TRBV29-1, with D perhaps matching TRBD1 or TRBD2 (5 bases each). Germline V gives CDR1 SQVTM, CDR2 ANQGSEA. The CDR3 has 11 residues.

The V call is TRBV12-3 or TRBV12-4, the J call TRBJ2-1, with 7 bases that match TRBD2. The CDR3 loop spans 16 amino acids. V trimming: 4 bases; J trimming: 4 bases; junction bases outside the gene matches: 10. CDR3 in DNA: TGTGCCAGCAGTTCCACAAATGGCGGGAGTTACAATGAGCAGTTCTTC. Translation: CASSSTNGGSYNEQFF.